The 12 T cell receptor beta chains in this list originate from one sample, sequenced in a study of blood T cell repertoires in COVID-19. Some clones are missing from TCRdb's copy, which holds only in-frame ones; the method was immunoSEQ multiplex PCR. The sample shows 400,000 to 550,000 clones, about 89% of them seen only once. Sequenced sample: peripheral blood. The receptor source for this set is a woman between 25 and 40 years old with acute or convalescent COVID-19.

The V and J genes are TRBV7-6 and TRBJ2-2; the D gene is possibly TRBD1 (6 bases). The CDR3 extends over 13 amino acids. Germline CDR1 reads SGHVS; CDR2 reads FNYEAQ. Between the trimmed V and J ends, which lost 4 bases and 5 bases, there was a span of 8 bases. The CDR3 region is CASSYRETGELFF. CDR3 DNA sequence: TGTGCCAGCAGCTACAGGGAAACCGGGGAGCTGTTTTTT.

The chain links TRBV5-5 to TRBJ1-5, with 7 bases identical to TRBD1. Germline CDR1 reads SGHKS; CDR2 reads YYEKEE (reference sequence). The CDR3 has 16 residues. The J segment lost 7 bases and the V segment lost 0 bases, leaving 10 bases of the junction unmatched. CDR3 sequence (DNA): TGTGCCAGCAGCTTGGCCGGGACAGTAATATTGCAGCCCCAGCATTTT. Protein product: CASSLAGTVILQPQHF.

V and J are TRBV28 and TRBJ2-7, with 7 positions matching TRBD1. CDR3 length: 14 amino acids. The ends lost 10 bases at V and 3 bases at J; junction bases unmatched: 12. Germline values: CDR1 MDHEN, CDR2 SYDVKM. CDR3 protein: CATMRTGALYEQYF. In nucleotides, the CDR3 is TGTGCCACAATGAGGACAGGTGCCCTCTACGAGCAGTACTTC.

The rearrangement links TRBV20-1 to TRBJ2-3; tentatively, D is TRBD2 (6 bases). This CDR3 contains 11 residues. Per the germline V gene, CDR1 is DFQATT and CDR2 is SNEGSKA (reference sequence). The CDR3 DNA sequence: TGCAGAGTGCAGCGGGCAGATACGCAGTATTTT. This sequence encodes CRVQRADTQYF.

This sequence joins TRBV29-1 and TRBJ1-2, with D unresolved. The CDR3 runs to 10 residues. V was clipped by 3 bases and J by 3 bases, with 2 bases between them. Germline V gene data show CDR1 as SQVTM and CDR2 as ANQGSEA. The CDR3 here is CSVDDYGYTF. CDR3 sequence (DNA): TGCAGCGTTGACGACTATGGCTACACCTTC.

This chain connects TRBV19 to TRBJ1-1; 7 nucleotides match TRBD1. CDR1 is LNHDA and CDR2 is SQIVND in the germline V gene (reference sequence). J lost 9 bases, V lost 4 bases, and 11 bases had no gene match. The CDR3 is 14 residues long. The CDR3 region is CASSTRTGAPKAFF. CDR3 bases: TGTGCCAGTAGTACCCGGACAGGCGCTCCCAAAGCTTTCTTT. Variable domain in full (rest from reference TRBV19 and TRBJ1-1): DGGITQSPKYLFRKEGQNVTLSCEQNLNHDAMYWYRQDPGQGLRLIYYSQIVNDFQKGDIAEGYSVSREKKESFPLTVTSAQKNPTAFYLCASSTRTGAPKAFFGQGTRLTVV.

The V call is TRBV5-4, the J call TRBJ1-6; 12 bases map to TRBD1. Germline V gene lookup returns CDR1 SGHNT and CDR2 YYREEE (reference sequence). Losses at the gene ends were 3 bases for V and 10 bases for J; bases not matched to a gene: 8. The CDR3 contains 16 residues. Here the CDR3 reads CASSSGGQGAWSPLHF. In nucleotides, the CDR3 is TGTGCCAGCAGCTCGGGGGGACAGGGGGCCTGGTCACCCCTCCACTTT.

The count of this clone is one. The CDR3 region has the DNA TGTGCCAGCAGCGCCGACTGGGTTGGGGGGGAGCAGTACTTC. Encoded protein: CASSADWVGGEQYF. The chain combines TRBV2 with TRBJ2-7, with a tentative D call TRBD2 (6 bases). V dropped 6 bases and J dropped 7 bases, with 19 bases sitting between them. The CDR3 covers 14 residues. Looked up from germline, CDR1 is SNHLY and CDR2 is FYNNEI.

The J gene is TRBJ1-2, the V gene TRBV10-1, with D perhaps matching TRBD1 (5 bases). The germline gives CDR1 WNHNN, CDR2 SYGVQD (reference sequence). Deletions cut 3 bases from V and 7 bases from J, with 12 bases between. The CDR3 consists of 13 residues. This CDR3 is CASSEVQGSGYTF. In DNA, the CDR3 is TGCGCCAGCAGTGAAGTCCAGGGCAGTGGCTACACCTTC.

The V call is TRBV9, the J call TRBJ1-1; D perhaps matches TRBD1 (5 bases). Trimming removed 4 bases from V and 6 bases from J, with 16 bases in between. CDR1 is SGDLS, CDR2 YYNGEE, per germline. The CDR3 consists of 14 residues. This chain's CDR3 is CASSPRGGSAEAFF. The CDR3 DNA reads as TGTGCCAGCAGCCCACGGGGGGGTTCTGCTGAAGCTTTCTTT. Looking up the rest from reference TRBV9 and TRBJ1-1 gives the full variable domain: DSGVTQTPKHLITATGQRVTLRCSPRSGDLSVYWYQQSLDQGLQFLIQYYNGEERAKGNILERFSAQQFPDLHSELNLSSLELGDSALYFCASSPRGGSAEAFFGQGTRLTVV.

The CDR3 sequence: CASSQQGSPEAFF. The CDR3 DNA reads TGTGCCAGCAGCCAACAGGGTTCCCCTGAAGCTTTCTTT. The chain is built from TRBV7-9 and TRBJ1-1; TRBD1 is a possible D gene (6 bases). CDR1 and CDR2 from the germline V gene are SEHNR and FQNEAQ (reference sequence). The CDR3 extends over 13 amino acids. V dropped 5 bases and J dropped 6 bases, with 13 bases sitting between them. The full variable domain, in which reference TRBV7-9 and TRBJ1-1 provide the parts outside the CDR3, is DTGVSQNPRHKITKRGQNVTFRCDPISEHNRLYWYRQTLGQGPEFLTYFQNEAQLEKSRLLSDRFSAERPKGSFSTLEIQRTEQGDSAMYLCASSQQGSPEAFFGQGTRLTVV.

V usage is TRBV11-3 and J usage is TRBJ2-1; unclear D gene. The V end was cut by 2 bases, the J end by 4 bases, with 6 bases between. The CDR3 length is 13 residues. The germline CDR1 and CDR2 sequences are SGHNT and YENEEA. This CDR3 reads CASSLTAYNEQFF. For the CDR3, the DNA is TGTGCCAGCAGCTTAACAGCTTACAATGAGCAGTTCTTC.